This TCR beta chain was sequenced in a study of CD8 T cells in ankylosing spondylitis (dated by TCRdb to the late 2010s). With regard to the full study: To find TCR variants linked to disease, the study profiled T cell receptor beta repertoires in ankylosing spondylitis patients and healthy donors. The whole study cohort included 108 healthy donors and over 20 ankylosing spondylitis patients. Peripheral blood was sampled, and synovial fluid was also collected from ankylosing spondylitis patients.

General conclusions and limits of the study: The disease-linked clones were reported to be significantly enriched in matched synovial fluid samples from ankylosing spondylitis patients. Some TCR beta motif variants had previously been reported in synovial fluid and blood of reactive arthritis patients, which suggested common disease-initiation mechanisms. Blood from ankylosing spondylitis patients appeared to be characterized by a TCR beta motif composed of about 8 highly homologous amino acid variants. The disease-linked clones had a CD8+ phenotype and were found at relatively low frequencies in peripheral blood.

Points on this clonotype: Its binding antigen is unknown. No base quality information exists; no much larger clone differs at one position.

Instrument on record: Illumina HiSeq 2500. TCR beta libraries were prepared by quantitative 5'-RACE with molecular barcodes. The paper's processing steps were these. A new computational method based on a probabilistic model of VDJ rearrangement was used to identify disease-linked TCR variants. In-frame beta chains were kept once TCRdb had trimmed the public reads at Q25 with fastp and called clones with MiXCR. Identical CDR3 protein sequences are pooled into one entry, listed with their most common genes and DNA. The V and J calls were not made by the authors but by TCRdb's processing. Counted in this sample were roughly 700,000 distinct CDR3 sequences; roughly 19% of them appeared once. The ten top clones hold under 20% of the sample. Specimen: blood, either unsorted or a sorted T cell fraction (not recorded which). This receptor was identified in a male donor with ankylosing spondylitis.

The DNA reads as follows: TGTGCCAGCAGCTTACACCAGGAGCAGTACTTC. This gives the protein CASSLHQEQYF. The rearrangement joined TRBV11-2 to TRBJ2-7, with the D gene not confidently named. The CDR3 runs 11 residues from the cysteine to the phenylalanine. Just CDR3 DNA is preserved here, 33 bases in frame from base 1. The germline V gene yields SGHAT for CDR1 and FQNNGV for CDR2. V is shortened by 2 bases, J by 7 bases, and the region joining them spans 6 bases.